This TCR beta chain is from a study of cytomegalovirus exposure and HLA in healthy donors (dated by TCRdb to about 2017). Describing the broader study: According to an earlier analysis of a few hundred of the donors, about 179 million T cells yielded 117 million unique TCR beta sequences and approximately 280 Gb of sequence data. An early release that covered 500 to 800 HLA-typed donors contained approximately 300 gigabases of sequencing data and 75 million to 100 million unique TCR sequences. Of the roughly 390 genotyped donors, about 84% fell in the genetic ancestry cluster associated with self-reported Caucasian donors. The study aimed to test whether cataloging public T cell receptors could reveal signatures of past pathogen exposure. Using immunosequencing, the study profiled T cell repertoires from 666 subjects and related those repertoires to cytomegalovirus serostatus. A separate validation cohort of roughly 110 different subjects was used in addition to the roughly 620-subject first cohort. The study combined high-throughput TCR immunosequencing, statistical association of individual TCRs with disease status, and machine learning to predict cytomegalovirus infection status. A later analysis re-examined previously published TCR beta repertoires from 600 to 700 donors and added high-resolution HLA genotyping to investigate patterns of TCR occurrence. Rather than drawing on any new phenotypic data, the later analysis identified candidate immune exposures from TCR beta sequences and the way those sequences occurred across donors. An earlier analysis of several hundred of the donors used high-throughput TCR beta sequencing to judge whether each TCR beta V gene segment behaved as functional or pseudogenic. Donor age, sex, ethnicity and CMV serostatus were compiled together with the repertoire data. Genome-wide SNP genotypes for about 65% of the 666 donors were used in a later genetic analysis, which treated that subset as a discovery cohort. All discovery cohort repertoires had been generated using a single sequencing platform. HLA typing covered class I and class II loci at four-digit resolution. Typing coverage varied by locus: roughly 620-640 donors for A, B, C, DRB1 and DQB1; about 520 for DQA1; around 610 for DPA1; approximately 490 for DPB1. Because of strong linkage in the cohort, five DR-DQ haplotypes were treated as single units for association and clustering. Among 398 genotyped donors of the cohort, an average of roughly 230,000 unique TCR beta nucleotide sequences was sequenced per donor, of which 15% to 20% were non-productive. Study-wide findings and limitations: Correlated functional status among segregating V segments might be attributable to linkage disequilibrium, but an unknown experimental factor could not be ruled out. A further reported finding was that TCR beta sequences accurately predicted the HLA-A and HLA-B alleles for most subjects in the first cohort. Because counts were too low, under 20 rarely observed V segments, including chromosome 9 orphons, were left out of the earlier analysis of a few hundred of the donors. The classifier was reported to diagnose cytomegalovirus status with high specificity and sensitivity in both the original cohort and the validation cohort. When HLA alleles, especially DR and DQ, strongly co-occurred, attributing TCR associations to individual alleles was difficult. In a later analysis, HLA-associated TCR beta chains showed more clonal expansion and lower generation probabilities than non-associated chains that were equally common. This cohort had only TCR beta chains sequenced, and the lack of alpha or paired-chain data limited which features could be detected. The only immune exposure information available for the cohort was CMV serostatus. The presence/absence analyses assumed that sequencing depth was roughly uniform across donors, and that assumption may not be true. Most TCR sequences were observed very rarely across donors, whereas some public TCRs were present in many individuals. According to a later analysis, most CMV-associated TCR beta chains appeared to be HLA-restricted, and the HLA associations seemed to be driven largely by CMV exposure. A later analysis associated about 17,000 TCR beta sequences with specific HLA alleles at a false discovery rate of 0.05. HLA typing was unavailable for some donors at each locus, so association tests used only the typed subset. The sequencing pipeline was judged likely to have produced a cluster of highly shared sequence variants as a technical artifact. A later genetic analysis reported fewer N-insertions in productive TCRs among donors in an Asian-associated ancestry cluster than the roughly 700-donor mean. The study listed approximately 150 TCR beta chains as associated with cytomegalovirus. According to a later analysis, TCR association rates differed among HLA loci, with DRB1 alleles showing the most associated TCRs and HLA-C alleles showing the fewest. The 87-base-pair reads could not distinguish some IMGT-functional V segments, including TRBV6-2 and TRBV6-3, so those segments were excluded. An earlier analysis of several hundred of the donors showed that most TCR beta V segments appeared in productive rearrangements either about 87% or about 30% of the time, which broadly matched IMGT annotations. Several of the top co-occurrence clusters appeared to be linked to parvovirus B19, influenza, CMV and Epstein-Barr virus, according to a later analysis. A few of the identified cytomegalovirus-associated TCR beta chains were confirmed in vitro to be specific for cytomegalovirus antigens. According to the authors, the approach could potentially be generalized to other disease states and immunological phenotypes. V-gene and J-gene trimming of TCR beta chains was associated with a missense DCLRE1C variant in a later genetic analysis, and the association was replicated in an independent cohort.

The cohort comprised more than 550 healthy bone marrow donors. Cohort members were all nominally healthy when sampled, although unrecorded immune exposures were likely present. The donor was CMV seropositive and was included in the group of 250 to 350 seropositive cohort members. Every donor gave a peripheral blood sample, and the peripheral blood mononuclear cells from that sample were used for TCR beta sequencing. The Qiagen DNeasy Blood Extraction Kit was used to extract genomic DNA from the blood cell samples. As concerns this clone: Its recognized antigen is unknown. No much larger clonotype is one base removed from it; base qualities were not supplied.

Taken from cysteine to phenylalanine, the CDR3 has 15 residues. Of all the DNA, just the CDR3 is kept, 45 bases in frame from base 1. A distance of 15 bases separates the germline ends of V and J, which lose 3 bases and 7 bases respectively. As encoded in the germline V gene, CDR1 is MGHDK while CDR2 is SYGVNS. The library relied on the immunoSEQ multiplex PCR assay. For the multiplex PCR, a mixture combining 60 forward primers for TCR Vbeta segments and 13 reverse primers for TCR Jbeta segments was used. A multiplex PCR assay on genomic DNA amplified the CDR3 region of rearranged TCR beta genes. Amplified TCR beta libraries were sequenced as 87-base-pair reads on the Illumina HiSeq System. The study's own analysis went as follows. A later analysis tallied about 77 million unique TCR beta chains across the 610 or so repertoires, and some 10 million of those chains were shared by two or more donors. Raw reads were error-corrected and collapsed into unique sequences with a nearest-neighbor algorithm that merged closely related sequences to remove PCR and sequencing errors. CDR3 sequences were aligned to IMGT reference sequences to assign V, D and J gene segments. For a sequence to be retained, a match of at least six nucleotides to both a V gene segment and a J gene segment was required. Rearrangements were called productive when the CDR3 lacked stop codons and stayed in frame with V and J; all others were non-productive. CDR3 was defined according to IMGT convention as the region running from the second conserved V-encoded cysteine to the conserved J-encoded phenylalanine. The earlier analysis of about 500 of the donors excluded sequences that lacked an unambiguous match to a single V gene segment. An earlier analysis of some 610 of the donors called V segments functional above 56.7% productive rearrangements and segregating when the between-donor standard deviation exceeded 5%. A statistical classification framework was developed to diagnose cytomegalovirus status using the catalog of TCR beta chain sequences. In a later analysis, V and J genes were assigned by comparing TCR nucleotide sequences against IMGT/GENE-DB human TR gene sequences. In a later analysis, CDR3 sequences and most-parsimonious VDJ recombination scenarios were assigned using the TCRdist pipeline. In a later analysis, each TCR beta chain was defined by its CDR3 amino acid sequence together with its V-gene family, and reads lacking a unique V-gene family were excluded. As a way to deal with suspected cross-contamination and a sequencing artifact, a later analysis dropped hundreds of nucleotide sequences that were highly shared and had low generation probability. In a later analysis, a clonal expansion index was calculated for each public chain from normalized within-repertoire ranks of inferred template counts. A later analysis computed generation probabilities with a VDJ recombination model fitted to out-of-frame rearrangements, and checked the results against IGoR. In a later analysis, hypergeometric tests were used to score TCR-TCR, TCR-HLA and TCR-CMV co-occurrence, with a repertoire-size bias correction applied to TCR pairs. A later analysis estimated false discovery rates by permuting HLA or CMV assignments 20 times. In a later analysis, co-occurring TCRs were grouped using DBSCAN, and TCRdist sequence similarity was added for clustering within HLA-allele-positive subsets. Co-occurrence clustering excluded repertoires with fewer than 30,000 or more than 120,000 public chains, plus five with anomalous nucleotide sharing. Drawn from immuneACCESS, this table holds only the in-frame rearrangements with V and J called that TCRdb kept. Clones are partly lost; checked studies trace under half to an unresolved V gene and leave the rest unexplained. V and J calls plus clone size are reproduced from that table; the DNA served to infer D and trimming. In all, the sample holds tens of thousands of clones, and 70% to 80% of those were seen once. Around 3.1% of the sample belongs to the ten largest clones.

The sample comprised PBMCs. The sequence joins TRBV25-1 to TRBJ1-4; the D segment could be TRBD1, given 5 matching bases. The TCR was taken from a man aged 45-60 years in good health and CMV-seropositive. The DNA is as follows: TGTGCCAGCAGTGAGCTGAGCGGGGGGGTTGAAAAACTGTTTTTT. This codes for CASSELSGGVEKLFF.